These 20 T cell receptor beta chains share one sample of origin, sequenced in a study of T cells of healthy individuals. TCRdb independently ran MiXCR on the 5' RACE reads; one entry per CDR3 protein. The repertoire holds about 53,000 distinct CDR3 sequences, with about 15% as singletons. The origin of the receptors is a human donor in good health.

This clonotype was observed many times. This chain connects TRBV18 to TRBJ2-3; possible D gene TRBD2, 6 bases. V lost 6 bases and J lost 0, with 7 bases in between. CDR3 length: 13 amino acids. Germline-derived CDR1 and CDR2 are KGHSH and LQKENI. The CDR3 here is CASSDYSTDTQYF. CDR3 DNA: TGTGCCAGCTCGGACTACAGCACAGATACGCAGTATTTT.

CDR3 bases: TGTGCCAGCAGTTACACTCGACAGCCTAATCAGCCCCAGCATTTT. This encodes CASSYTRQPNQPQHF. The chain is built from TRBV6-6 and TRBJ1-5, with D perhaps TRBD1 (5 bases). The CDR3 totals 15 residues. Germline V gene sequence: CDR1 MNHNY, CDR2 SVGAGI (reference sequence). V lost 2 bases, J lost 4 bases, and 12 bases lay in between.

The sample holds many counts of this clonotype. The chain couples TRBV7-2 to TRBJ2-3; 7 bases fit TRBD2. The CDR3 sequence is 13 residues long. The V segment lost 6 bases and the J segment 11 bases; nucleotides outside the gene matches: 11. Germline V CDR1 and CDR2: SGHTA, FQGNSA. CDR3 loop: CASRTNRWEGQYF. CDR3 DNA sequence: TGTGCCAGCAGAACCAACCGGTGGGAGGGGCAGTATTTT.

In this sample, this clonotype turned up many times. This chain connects TRBV10-1 to TRBJ2-1; tentative D call: TRBD2 (7 bases). There are 14 residues in the CDR3. The germline V gene encodes CDR1 WNHNN and CDR2 SYGVQD (reference sequence). V was cut by 3 bases and J by 8 bases, with 14 bases left in between. Here the CDR3 reads CASSDGGLGDEQFF. The CDR3 DNA sequence: TGCGCCAGCAGTGACGGGGGGCTTGGCGATGAGCAGTTCTTC.

The V call is TRBV7-9, the J call TRBJ2-7; D gene uncertain. V dropped 5 bases and J dropped 3 bases, with 20 bases sitting between them. The CDR3 length is 16 residues. Germline CDR1 SEHNR, CDR2 FQNEAQ (reference sequence). CDR3 loop: CASSATTAGPNYEQYF. CDR3 DNA sequence: TGTGCCAGCAGCGCTACTACGGCAGGACCAAACTACGAGCAGTACTTC.

The sample holds many counts of this clonotype. The chain uses TRBV29-1 and TRBJ2-3, with D possibly TRBD2 on 6 matching bases. CDR1 is SQVTM and CDR2 is ANQGSEA in the germline V gene. Trimming stripped 1 base from V and 7 bases from J, with 15 bases between. The CDR3 sequence is 14 residues long. The CDR3 here is CSVEGAGIEHTQYF. CDR3 sequence (DNA): TGCAGCGTTGAAGGGGCGGGGATAGAGCATACGCAGTATTTT.

V is TRBV4-3 and J is TRBJ1-1, with D hard to call. Germline lookup yields CDR1 LGHNA and CDR2 YSLEER. V was shortened by 0 bases and J by 11 bases, with 16 bases between the two germline ends. The CDR3 extends over 14 amino acids. The DNA for the CDR3 is TGCGCCAGCAGCCAAGAGGTTCGGAGGGTGGTTGCTTTCTTT. It encodes CASSQEVRRVVAFF.

V gene TRBV21-1 combines with J gene TRBJ2-5; the tabulated D call, TRBD1, remains unverified against the DNA. TRBV21-1 is a listed pseudogene. This CDR3 region has 16 residues. The CDR3 protein is CASSKAGAGRRETQYF. The CDR3 region has the DNA TGTGCCAGCAGCAAAGCAGGGGCTGGCCGAAGGGAGACCCAGTACTTC.

This clonotype showed up many times. The genes are TRBV15 and TRBJ2-7, with D maybe TRBD2 (5 bases). The ends were cut back, 0 bases at V and 0 bases at J, with 6 bases in the middle. Germline values: CDR1 LNHNV, CDR2 YYDKDF (reference sequence). CDR3 length: 14 amino acids. CDR3 region: CATSRERASYEQYF. CDR3 in DNA: TGTGCCACCAGCAGAGAGAGGGCCTCCTACGAGCAGTACTTC.

Only a few counts were recorded for this clonotype. V gene TRBV7-2 combines with J gene TRBJ2-4, with D possibly matching TRBD2 (5 bases). The CDR3 has 14 residues. Per the germline V gene, CDR1 is SGHTA and CDR2 is FQGNSA. The V gene lost 5 bases and the J gene lost 16 bases, with 24 bases spanning the gap. The CDR3 DNA follows: TGTGCCAGCAGCCCCGAGCGCGGGCCAAATCGATCATACTTC. Translated, it gives CASSPERGPNRSYF.

This clonotype was observed many times. V is TRBV5-4 and J is TRBJ2-5; D call uncertain. Between the trimmed V and J ends, which lost 1 base and 2 bases, there was a span of 18 bases. Germline values: CDR1 SGHNT, CDR2 YYREEE (reference sequence). The CDR3 consists of 17 residues. The CDR3 is CASSLFIRTLIQETQYF. The CDR3 DNA reads TGTGCCAGCAGCTTGTTTATAAGGACCTTGATACAAGAGACCCAGTACTTC.

The sample holds many counts of this clonotype. The chain combines TRBV20-1 with TRBJ1-2, with 8 bases lining up with TRBD1. The CDR3 contains 15 residues. J was trimmed by 5 bases and V by 6 bases; bases with no gene match: 14. Per the germline V gene, CDR1 is DFQATT and CDR2 is SNEGSKA (reference sequence). CDR3 bases: TGCAGTGCGGAAACGGACAGGGCGGGATTTTATGGCTACACCTTC. It translates to CSAETDRAGFYGYTF.

Many counts were recorded for this clonotype. CDR3 DNA: TGCGCCAGCAGCCCCCTTCCGATGAACACTGAAGCTTTCTTT. This gives the protein CASSPLPMNTEAFF. The V and J genes are TRBV4-3 and TRBJ1-1; D uncertain. Germline loops: CDR1 LGHNA, CDR2 YSLEER. There are 14 residues in the CDR3. V was clipped by 4 bases and J by 0 bases, with 9 bases between them.

This chain connects TRBV7-2 to TRBJ2-5; D may correspond to TRBD1 or TRBD2 (6 bases each). Trimming took off 1 base at V and 2 bases at J, with 14 bases between the two ends. Germline V CDR1 and CDR2: SGHTA, FQGNSA. The CDR3 loop spans 16 amino acids. The CDR3 nucleotides read TGTGCCAGCAGCTTAGGTGGGGGGCAGGGTCAAGAGACCCAGTACTTC. Translating gives CASSLGGGQGQETQYF.

The chain joins TRBV9 to TRBJ2-3; D gene unclear. V was clipped by 1 base and J by 5 bases, with 11 bases between them. Germline assignment: CDR1 SGDLS and CDR2 YYNGEE. The CDR3 has 14 residues. The chain's CDR3 is CASSVRTSGDTQYF. The CDR3 region has the DNA TGTGCCAGCAGCGTAAGAACGAGTGGAGATACGCAGTATTTT.

This clonotype was counted only a few times. The rearrangement uses TRBV5-1 and TRBJ2-2; the D gene is possibly TRBD2 (6 bases). The CDR3 is 15 amino acids. V was shortened by 0 bases and J by 5 bases, with 11 bases between the two germline ends. From germline, CDR1 is SGHRS and CDR2 YFSETQ. This chain's CDR3 is CASSLEPGGTGELFF. The CDR3 bases are TGCGCCAGCAGCTTGGAGCCAGGAGGGACCGGGGAGCTGTTTTTT.

Only a few counts were recorded for this clonotype. The chain links TRBV4-1 to TRBJ1-1, with a weak D call TRBD1 (5 bases). Trimming pared 0 bases from V and 0 bases from J, leaving 8 bases between. Germline loops: CDR1 MGHRA, CDR2 YSYEKL. The CDR3 contains 15 residues. The CDR3 loop is CASSQEPDMNTEAFF. DNA of the CDR3: TGCGCCAGCAGCCAAGAGCCGGACATGAACACTGAAGCTTTCTTT.

The sample holds many counts of this clonotype. The genes are TRBV20-1 and TRBJ2-1; D is undetermined. V lost 5 bases and J 13 bases, leaving 15 bases between the germline ends. Germline assignment: CDR1 DFQATT and CDR2 SNEGSKA (reference sequence). CDR3 length: 11 residues. The CDR3: CSAPSYLIQFF. The CDR3 DNA reads TGCAGTGCTCCCTCTTACCTTATTCAGTTCTTC.

The V and J genes are TRBV5-4 and TRBJ2-5, with D unclear. Trimming stripped 3 bases from V and 0 bases from J, with 0 bases between. The CDR3 sequence is 11 residues long. In germline, CDR1 is SGHNT, CDR2 YYREEE (reference sequence). The CDR3 DNA is TGTGCCAGCAGCTACCAAGAGACCCAGTACTTC. Its protein product is CASSYQETQYF.

The chain is built from TRBV2 and TRBJ2-7, with unresolved D. Germline values: CDR1 SNHLY, CDR2 FYNNEI. V was clipped by 4 bases and J by 6 bases, with 10 bases between them. The CDR3 contains 12 residues. CDR3 nucleotides: TGTGCCAGCAGTGTTGGTCCTTCCGAGCAGTACTTC. Its protein product is CASSVGPSEQYF.